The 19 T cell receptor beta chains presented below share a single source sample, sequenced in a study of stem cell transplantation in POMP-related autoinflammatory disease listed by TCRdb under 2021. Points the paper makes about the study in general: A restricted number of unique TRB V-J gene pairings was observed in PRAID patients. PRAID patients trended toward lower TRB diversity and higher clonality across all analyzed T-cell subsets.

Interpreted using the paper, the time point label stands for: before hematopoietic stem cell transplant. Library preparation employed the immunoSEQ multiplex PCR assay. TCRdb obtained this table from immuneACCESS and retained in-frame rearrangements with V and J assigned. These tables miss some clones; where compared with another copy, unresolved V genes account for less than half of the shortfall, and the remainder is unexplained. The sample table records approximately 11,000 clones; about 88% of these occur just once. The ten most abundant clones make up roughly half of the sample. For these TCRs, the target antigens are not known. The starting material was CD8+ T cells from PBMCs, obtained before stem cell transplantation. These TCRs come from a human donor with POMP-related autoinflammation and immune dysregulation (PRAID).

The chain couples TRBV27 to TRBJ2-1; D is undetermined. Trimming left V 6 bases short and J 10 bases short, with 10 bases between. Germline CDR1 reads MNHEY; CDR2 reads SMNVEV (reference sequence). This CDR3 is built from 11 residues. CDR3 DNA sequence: TGTGCCAGCAGGACCTACCGGGAGCAGTTCTTC. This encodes CASRTYREQFF.

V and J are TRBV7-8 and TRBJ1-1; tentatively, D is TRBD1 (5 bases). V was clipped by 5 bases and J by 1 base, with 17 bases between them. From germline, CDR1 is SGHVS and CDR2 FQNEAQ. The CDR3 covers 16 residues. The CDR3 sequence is CASSRGRGEKNTEAFF. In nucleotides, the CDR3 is TGTGCCAGCAGCCGAGGAAGAGGGGAGAAGAACACTGAAGCTTTCTTT.

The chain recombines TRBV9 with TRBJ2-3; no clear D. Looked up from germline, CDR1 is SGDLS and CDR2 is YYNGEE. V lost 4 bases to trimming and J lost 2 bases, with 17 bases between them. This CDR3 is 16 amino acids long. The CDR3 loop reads CASSPGRYLNTDTQYF. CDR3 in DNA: TGTGCCAGCAGCCCCGGTCGTTATTTGAACACAGATACGCAGTATTTT.

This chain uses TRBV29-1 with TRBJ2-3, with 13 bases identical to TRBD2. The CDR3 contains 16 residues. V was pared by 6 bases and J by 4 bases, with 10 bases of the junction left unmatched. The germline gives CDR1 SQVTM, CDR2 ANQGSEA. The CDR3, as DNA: TGCAGCGTCTCGGGGGGACTAGCGGGGTTGGCAGATACGCAGTATTTT. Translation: CSVSGGLAGLADTQYF.

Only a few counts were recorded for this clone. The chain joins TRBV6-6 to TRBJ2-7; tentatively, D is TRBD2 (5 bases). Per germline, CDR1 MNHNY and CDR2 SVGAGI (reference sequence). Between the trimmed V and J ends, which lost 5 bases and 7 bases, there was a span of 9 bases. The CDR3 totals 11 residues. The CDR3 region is CASSPPGEQYF. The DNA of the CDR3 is TGTGCCAGCAGTCCCCCGGGAGAGCAGTACTTC.

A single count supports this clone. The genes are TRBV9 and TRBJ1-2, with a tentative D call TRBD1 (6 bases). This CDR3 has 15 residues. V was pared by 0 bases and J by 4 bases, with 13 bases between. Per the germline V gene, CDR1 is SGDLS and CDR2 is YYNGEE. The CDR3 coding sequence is TGTGCCAGCAGCGTAGGGGCAGGGGCTTTCTATGGCTACACCTTC. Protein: CASSVGAGAFYGYTF.

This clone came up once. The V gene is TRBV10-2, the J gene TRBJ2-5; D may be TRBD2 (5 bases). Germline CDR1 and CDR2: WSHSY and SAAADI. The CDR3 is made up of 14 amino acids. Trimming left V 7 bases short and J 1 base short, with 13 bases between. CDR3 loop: CASTGVLGQETQYF. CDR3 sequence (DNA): TGCGCCAGCACCGGGGTCTTGGGCCAAGAGACCCAGTACTTC.

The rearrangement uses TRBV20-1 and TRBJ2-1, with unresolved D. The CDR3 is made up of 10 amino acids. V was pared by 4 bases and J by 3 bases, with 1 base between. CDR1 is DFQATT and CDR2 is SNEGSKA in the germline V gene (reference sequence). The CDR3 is CSAIYNEQFF. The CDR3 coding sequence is TGCAGTGCTATCTACAATGAGCAGTTCTTC.

CDR3 DNA: TGTGCCAGCAGCCACCTGAAGGGGGCAGGGGACACTGAAGCTTTCTTT. This translates into CASSHLKGAGDTEAFF. The chain joins TRBV7-6 to TRBJ1-1; TRBD1 aligns across 7 bases. Unmatched junction bases numbered 12, after V lost 5 bases and J lost 3 bases. The germline CDR1 and CDR2 sequences are SGHVS and FNYEAQ. This CDR3 spans 16 amino acids.

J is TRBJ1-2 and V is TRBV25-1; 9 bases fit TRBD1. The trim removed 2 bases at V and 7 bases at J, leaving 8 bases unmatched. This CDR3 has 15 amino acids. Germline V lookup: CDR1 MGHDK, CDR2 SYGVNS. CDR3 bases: TGTGCCAGCAGTGAAAGAACGGGACAGGGTTTTGGCTACACCTTC. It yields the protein CASSERTGQGFGYTF.

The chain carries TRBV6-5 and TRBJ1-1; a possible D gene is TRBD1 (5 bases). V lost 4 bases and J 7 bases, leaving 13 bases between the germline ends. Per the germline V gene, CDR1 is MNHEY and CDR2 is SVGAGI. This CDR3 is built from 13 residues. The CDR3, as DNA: TGTGCCAGCAGTTCACGACAGATCCTTGAAGCTTTCTTT. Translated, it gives CASSSRQILEAFF.

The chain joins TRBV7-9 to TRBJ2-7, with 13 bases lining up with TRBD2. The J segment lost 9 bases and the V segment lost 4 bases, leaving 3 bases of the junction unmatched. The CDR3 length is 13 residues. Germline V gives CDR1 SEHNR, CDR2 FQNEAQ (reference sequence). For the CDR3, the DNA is TGTGCCAGCAGCTCCAGACTAGCGGGAGGGCAGTACTTC. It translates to CASSSRLAGGQYF.

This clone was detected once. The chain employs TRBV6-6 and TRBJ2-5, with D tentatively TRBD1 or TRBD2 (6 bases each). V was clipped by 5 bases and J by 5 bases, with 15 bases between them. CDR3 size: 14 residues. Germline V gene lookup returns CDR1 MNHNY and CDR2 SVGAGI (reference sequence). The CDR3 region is CASSPLWGAETQYF. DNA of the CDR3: TGTGCCAGCAGTCCGCTTTGGGGGGCGGAGACCCAGTACTTC.

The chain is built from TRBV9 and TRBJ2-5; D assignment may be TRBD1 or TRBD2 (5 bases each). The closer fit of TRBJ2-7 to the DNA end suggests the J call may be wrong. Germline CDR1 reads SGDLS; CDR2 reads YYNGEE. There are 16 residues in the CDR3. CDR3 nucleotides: TGTGCCAGCAGCCCTCACCGGGACCCGGGGTCCTACGAGCAGTACTTC. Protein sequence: CASSPHRDPGSYEQYF.

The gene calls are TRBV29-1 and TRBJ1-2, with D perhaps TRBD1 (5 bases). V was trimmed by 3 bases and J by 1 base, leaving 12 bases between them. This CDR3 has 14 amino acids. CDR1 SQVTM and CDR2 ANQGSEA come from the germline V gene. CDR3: CSVESRGLNYGYTF. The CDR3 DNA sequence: TGCAGCGTTGAGTCGCGGGGCCTTAACTATGGCTACACCTTC. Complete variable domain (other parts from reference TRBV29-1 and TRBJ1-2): SAVISQKPSRDICQRGTSLTIQCQVDSQVTMMFWYRQQPGQSLTLIATANQGSEATYESGFVIDKFPISRPNLTFSTLTVSNMSPEDSSIYLCSVESRGLNYGYTFGSGTRLTVV.

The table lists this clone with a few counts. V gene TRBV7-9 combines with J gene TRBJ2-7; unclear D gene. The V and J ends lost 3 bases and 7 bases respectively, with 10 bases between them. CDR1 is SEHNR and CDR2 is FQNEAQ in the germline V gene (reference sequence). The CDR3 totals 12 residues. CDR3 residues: CASSFGPREQYF. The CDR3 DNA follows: TGTGCCAGCAGCTTCGGTCCCCGGGAGCAGTACTTC. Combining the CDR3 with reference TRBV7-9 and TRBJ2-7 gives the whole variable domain DTGVSQNPRHKITKRGQNVTFRCDPISEHNRLYWYRQTLGQGPEFLTYFQNEAQLEKSRLLSDRFSAERPKGSFSTLEIQRTEQGDSAMYLCASSFGPREQYFGPGTRLTVT.

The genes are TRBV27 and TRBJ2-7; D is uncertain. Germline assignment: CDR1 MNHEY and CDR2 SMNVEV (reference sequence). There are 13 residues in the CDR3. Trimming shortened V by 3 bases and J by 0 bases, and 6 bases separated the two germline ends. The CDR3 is CASSFRSSYEQYF. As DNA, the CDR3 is TGTGCCAGCAGTTTCCGAAGCTCCTACGAGCAGTACTTC.

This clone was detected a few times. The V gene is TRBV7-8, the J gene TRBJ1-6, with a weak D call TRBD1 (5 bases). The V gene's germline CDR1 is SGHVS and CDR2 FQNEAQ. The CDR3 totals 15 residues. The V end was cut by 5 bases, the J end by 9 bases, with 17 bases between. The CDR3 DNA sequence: TGTGCCAGCAGCGGGGCAAGCGGGGGGAGTTCACCCCTCCACTTT. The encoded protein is CASSGASGGSSPLHF.

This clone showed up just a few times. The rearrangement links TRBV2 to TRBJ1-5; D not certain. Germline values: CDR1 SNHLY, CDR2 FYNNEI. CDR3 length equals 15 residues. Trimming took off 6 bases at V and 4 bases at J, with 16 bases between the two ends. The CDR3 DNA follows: TGTGCCAGCAGGAGCCCGGGCCCTGGGAATCAGCCCCAGCATTTT. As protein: CASRSPGPGNQPQHF.